This T cell receptor beta chain was sequenced during a study of cytomegalovirus exposure and HLA in healthy donors. Study-wide results and limits: For most TCR sequences rarity was the rule, although some public TCRs occurred in many donors.

The CDR3 loop spans 17 amino acids. The V gene lost 3 bases and the J gene lost 6 bases, with 25 bases spanning the gap. Germline-derived CDR1 and CDR2 are SQVTM and ANQGSEA. For this clone: Antigen unknown.

A multiplex PCR was run with 60 Vbeta primers and 13 Jbeta primers. Produced via immunoSEQ multiplex PCR; TCRdb's table is partial and in-frame only. This table holds about 130,000 clones, roughly 9.7% found once. Sequencing input: PBMCs. The receptor was derived from a man aged 45 to 65 in good health and CMV-seronegative. The chain has TRBV29-1 and TRBJ2-3; D is perhaps TRBD1 (5 bases). CDR3 in amino acids: CSVEGTEDTFSRDTQYF. CDR3 nucleotides: TGCAGCGTTGAGGGAACAGAGGACACGTTCTCGAGGGATACGCAGTATTTT.